This TCR beta chain originates from a study of blood T cells in healthy people across ages. For the study at large: About one barcoded TCR beta cDNA was captured per two T cells.

Whole-study results and caveats: Reliance upon unsorted PBMCs precluded definitive naive versus antigen-experienced comparison.

The second PCR ran about 6 to 11 cycles with a sample-barcoded 5' primer and J-beta primers. The yield of each sample was at least 3 million CDR3-containing paired-end reads. One entry per CDR3 protein results from TCRdb running MiXCR on the 5' RACE reads. This repertoire shows 1 million to 1.2 million distinct CDR3 sequences, 35% to 40% found once; its top ten account for 10% to 15%. This clonotype appeared a few times. As yet, its antigen is unknown. The CDR3 is made up of 10 amino acids. Germline V CDR1 and CDR2: MGHDK, SYGVNS. Sequencing was carried out using blood. This sequence joins TRBV25-1 and TRBJ2-5; D not resolved. The sequence was obtained from a man between 18 and 29 years old in good health. The CDR3 reads CPPSEETQYF. CDR3 sequence (DNA): TGTCCCCCTTCTGAAGAGACCCAGTACTTC.